Presented here are 9 T cell receptor beta chains from one specimen sequenced in a study of blood T cell repertoires in COVID-19. Assay: immunoSEQ multiplex PCR; the TCRdb copy retains only in-frame clones and omits some. The sample lists more than 75,000 clones, approximately 88% occurring once. Sequencing was done on a sample of peripheral blood. These receptors were obtained from a man aged 30 to 39 with acute or convalescent COVID-19.

V usage is TRBV28 and J usage is TRBJ2-7, with TRBD2 matching 11 bases. This CDR3 contains 14 residues. V gave up 6 bases and J gave up 3 bases; unmatched junction bases: 4. CDR1 is MDHEN and CDR2 is SYDVKM in the germline V gene. CDR3: CASSTGLADYEQYF. The CDR3 DNA sequence: TGTGCCAGCAGCACGGGACTAGCGGACTACGAGCAGTACTTC.

The rearrangement uses TRBV28 and TRBJ2-5, with 8 bases fitting TRBD2. The germline CDR1 and CDR2 sequences are MDHEN and SYDVKM. V trimming: 7 bases; J trimming: 7 bases; junction bases outside the gene matches: 11. The CDR3 extends over 14 amino acids. CDR3 loop: CASTHPGLASTQYF. CDR3 sequence (DNA): TGTGCCAGCACCCACCCCGGACTAGCCTCGACCCAGTACTTC. Complete variable domain (other parts from reference TRBV28 and TRBJ2-5): DVKVTQSSRYLVKRTGEKVFLECVQDMDHENMFWYRQDPGLGLRLIYFSYDVKMKEKGDIPEGYSVSREKKERFSLILESASTNQTSMYLCASTHPGLASTQYFGPGTRLLVL.

V and J are TRBV15 and TRBJ1-4, with D possibly matching TRBD1 (6 bases). Trimming removed 0 bases at V and 8 bases at J, with 13 bases between. The germline gives CDR1 LNHNV, CDR2 YYDKDF (reference sequence). The CDR3 is made up of 15 amino acids. CDR3 bases: TGTGCCACCAGCAGAGATTGGACAGTTACCGAAAAACTGTTTTTT. It encodes CATSRDWTVTEKLFF.

A single count supports this clone. The chain combines TRBV5-1 with TRBJ1-1; D not resolved. The CDR3 length is 14 residues. Germline V gene lookup returns CDR1 SGHRS and CDR2 YFSETQ. Trimming removed 2 bases from V and 1 base from J, with 9 bases in between. The CDR3 DNA follows: TGCGCCAGCAGCTTCGCAGGCCCGAACACTGAAGCTTTCTTT. It is translated as CASSFAGPNTEAFF.

This clone has only a few counts. The chain couples TRBV30 to TRBJ1-2; maybe TRBD1 (5 bases). Trimming removed 1 base at V and 0 bases at J, with 12 bases between. From germline, CDR1 is GTSNPN and CDR2 SVGIG (reference sequence). The CDR3 covers 15 residues. CDR3 in DNA: TGTGCCTGGAGTGACAGGTGGGGTGCTAACTATGGCTACACCTTC. This translates into CAWSDRWGANYGYTF.

The rearrangement links TRBV28 to TRBJ1-6; perhaps TRBD1 as D (6 bases). The CDR3 runs to 18 residues. Germline V gene lookup returns CDR1 MDHEN and CDR2 SYDVKM. The germline V and J ends were trimmed by 8 bases and 4 bases, with 24 bases remaining between them. The CDR3 coding sequence is TGTGCCAGCCGGGGTTTTCAGGACAGACGGGATTATAATTCACCCCTCCACTTT. Residues: CASRGFQDRRDYNSPLHF.

The rearrangement links TRBV14 to TRBJ2-1; 8 bases agree with TRBD2. There are 16 residues in the CDR3. The V gene end was trimmed by 1 base and the J gene end by 0 bases; junction bases not matched to a gene: 2. Per germline, CDR1 SGHDN and CDR2 FVKESK. DNA of the CDR3: TGTGCCAGCAGCCAAGTAGCGGGAAGCTCCTACAATGAGCAGTTCTTC. Amino acids: CASSQVAGSSYNEQFF.

Notes on this clone: This specimen includes other DNA sequences encoding the same CDR3. The chain recombines TRBV30 with TRBJ1-2; D unclear. This CDR3 is built from 13 residues. The germline V and J ends were trimmed by 0 bases and 1 base, with 6 bases remaining between them. From germline, CDR1 is GTSNPN and CDR2 SVGIG (reference sequence). The CDR3 loop reads CAWSVDNNYGYTF. The CDR3 DNA is TGTGCCTGGAGTGTCGACAATAACTATGGCTACACCTTC.

The chain is built from TRBV28 and TRBJ2-3; D is perhaps TRBD2 (6 bases). Germline CDR1 MDHEN, CDR2 SYDVKM. V shed 7 bases and J shed 1 base, with 18 bases lying between them. The CDR3 has 16 residues. The chain's CDR3 is CASNQGSSVGTDTQYF. The CDR3 DNA is TGTGCCAGCAACCAAGGCTCTAGCGTCGGCACAGATACGCAGTATTTT.